This T cell receptor beta chain was sequenced for a study of PD-1 blockade in classical Hodgkin lymphoma. Regarding the study as a whole: Patients starting nivolumab under 1 year after ASCT were excluded.

Of note for this clone: What it binds is not known.

Autologous stem cell transplantation was followed by relapse in every patient, and brentuximab vedotin exposure varied. TCRdb's copy holds only in-frame clones and misses some; the assay was immunoSEQ multiplex PCR. The profile shows tens of thousands of clones, around 91% of them singletons. Germline V gives CDR1 LNHDA, CDR2 SQIVND (reference sequence). V lost 7 bases and J lost 1, with 17 bases in between. The CDR3 is 16 residues long. The TCR comes from a human donor with classical Hodgkin lymphoma. This material consisted of peripheral blood mononuclear cells (PBMCs), taken at baseline. The rearrangement uses TRBV19 and TRBJ1-3; the D gene is possibly TRBD1 (5 bases). The DNA of the CDR3 is TGTGCCAGTATCCGGCGGACTGGGGGATCTGGAAACACCATATATTTT. It is translated as CASIRRTGGSGNTIYF.